Described below is a single TCR beta chain sequence and its context. The identical CDR3 is also encoded by other nucleotide sequences in the sample. Per the study methods: Estimation of nucleated cell counts was performed using reference gene primer amplification. Only in-frame clones appear in the TCRdb table, and some are missing; sequencing was by immunoSEQ multiplex PCR. V and J calls and clone size are given by that table; D and trimming were obtained from the DNA. The sample records some 250,000 clones, approximately 91% being singletons. The V end was cut by 3 bases, the J end by 3 bases, with 8 bases between. CDR1 and CDR2 (germline): MNHEY, SMNVEV (reference sequence). The CDR3 loop spans 13 amino acids. The data belong to a study of blood T cell repertoires in COVID-19. About the research overall: From T cells, B-cell-depleted T cells, or PBMCs came the material, which was cDNA or gDNA.

Those who participated ranged in age from 18 to 89 years and resided in under 25 US areas. Sequenced: PBMCs or T cells enriched from blood (not recorded which). The sequence came from a human donor in a cohort exposed to, infected with or recovered from COVID-19 (not recorded which). The donor label of this sample is uncertain. The V gene is TRBV27, the J gene TRBJ1-2; possibly TRBD1 for D (5 bases). The CDR3: CASSFRGYYGYTF. In nucleotides, the CDR3 is TGTGCCAGCAGTTTTAGGGGCTACTATGGCTACACCTTC.